The 17 T cell receptor beta chains listed next were all sequenced from one sample in a study of OX40 agonist ivuxolimab in advanced cancers. Profiled with immunoSEQ multiplex PCR; TCRdb holds only in-frame clones, not every one. The data hold around 38,000 clones, with about 90% observed a single time. This sample comprised CD4+ or CD8+ T cells sorted from blood, obtained in a trial of the OX40 agonist ivuxolimab. Source of these receptors: an adult with an advanced solid tumor such as melanoma, head and neck, liver or kidney cancer.

The chain combines TRBV6-6 with TRBJ2-2; D is undetermined. V was pared by 6 bases and J by 5 bases, with 16 bases between. This CDR3 spans 15 amino acids. CDR1 and CDR2 from the germline V gene are MNHNY and SVGAGI (reference sequence). Here the CDR3 reads CASSLNGRTTGELFF. The CDR3 bases are TGTGCCAGCAGCCTGAACGGACGGACGACCGGGGAGCTGTTTTTT.

The J gene is TRBJ2-7, the V gene TRBV7-9; D gene unclear. The ends were cut back, 5 bases at V and 1 base at J, with 9 bases in the middle. CDR1 and CDR2 from the germline V gene are SEHNR and FQNEAQ (reference sequence). The CDR3 runs to 13 residues. CDR3 in amino acids: CASSPPTSYEQYF. CDR3 DNA sequence: TGTGCCAGCAGCCCCCCTACTTCCTACGAGCAGTACTTC.

This clone appeared a single time. The chain has TRBV25-1 and TRBJ1-1, with no clear D. V was pared by 5 bases and J by 1 base, with 14 bases between. Germline V gene lookup returns CDR1 MGHDK and CDR2 SYGVNS. The CDR3 sequence is 15 residues long. The CDR3 region is CASSLASGKNTEAFF. The CDR3, as DNA: TGTGCCAGCAGTTTGGCGAGCGGAAAGAACACTGAAGCTTTCTTT.

CDR3: CASSQEGTEAFF. The CDR3 DNA reads as TGTGCCAGCAGCCAAGAGGGGACTGAAGCTTTCTTT. This chain connects TRBV14 to TRBJ1-1; D is uncertain. Per the germline V gene, CDR1 is SGHDN and CDR2 is FVKESK. Between the trimmed V and J ends, which lost 0 bases and 5 bases, there was a span of 4 bases. CDR3 length: 12 residues.

This chain links TRBV5-6 with TRBJ1-1; possible D gene TRBD1, 5 bases. Germline V lookup: CDR1 SGHDT, CDR2 YYEEEE. V dropped 4 bases and J dropped 1 base, with 14 bases sitting between them. The CDR3 is 15 residues long. CDR3 bases: TGTGCCAGCAGCCCAATCCCCACAGGGAACACTGAAGCTTTCTTT. It encodes CASSPIPTGNTEAFF. The complete variable domain, with remaining parts taken from reference TRBV5-6 and TRBJ1-1, reads DAGVTQSPTHLIKTRGQQVTLRCSPKSGHDTVSWYQQALGQGPQFIFQYYEEEERQRGNFPDRFSGHQFPNYSSELNVNALLLGDSALYLCASSPIPTGNTEAFFGQGTRLTVV.

In DNA form, the CDR3 reads TGTGCCAGCAGCCGAACTAGCGGGAGTAAAAATGAGCAGTTCTTC. This sequence encodes CASSRTSGSKNEQFF. The rearrangement uses TRBV7-8 and TRBJ2-1; 11 positions match TRBD2. The trim removed 5 bases at V and 7 bases at J, leaving 7 bases unmatched. Germline V gives CDR1 SGHVS, CDR2 FQNEAQ. CDR3 size: 15 residues.

This chain connects TRBV7-8 to TRBJ2-6; 9 nucleotides match TRBD2. Per the germline V gene, CDR1 is SGHVS and CDR2 is FQNEAQ. The J segment lost 4 bases and the V segment lost 6 bases, leaving 10 bases of the junction unmatched. The CDR3 spans 17 residues. In DNA, the CDR3 is TGTGCCAGCAGGGGTAGGCGGGAGGGTACCGGGGCCAACGTCCTGACTTTC. Protein product: CASRGRREGTGANVLTF.

The V gene is TRBV9, the J gene TRBJ1-1; TRBD1 matches at 9 bases. Germline lookup yields CDR1 SGDLS and CDR2 YYNGEE. The CDR3 runs 17 residues. J lost 6 bases, V lost 3 bases, and 15 bases had no gene match. CDR3 DNA sequence: TGTGCCAGCAGCGCGGAACTGGGACAGGGACCGTTCGCTGAAGCTTTCTTT. This sequence encodes CASSAELGQGPFAEAFF.

The chain is built from TRBV6-1 and TRBJ2-1, with 9 nucleotides matching TRBD2. The CDR3 sequence is 16 residues long. Germline loops: CDR1 MNHNS, CDR2 SASEGT. Losses at the gene ends were 2 bases for V and 1 base for J; bases not matched to a gene: 3. The CDR3 coding sequence is TGTGCCAGCAGTGAACTAGGACTAGCGTCCTACAATGAGCAGTTCTTC. Translation: CASSELGLASYNEQFF.

This sequence joins TRBV27 and TRBJ2-5; 7 bases are shared with TRBD1. V shed 3 bases and J 5 bases; nucleotides not matched to a gene: 12. Germline CDR1 reads MNHEY; CDR2 reads SMNVEV (reference sequence). CDR3 length: 16 amino acids. CDR3 nucleotide sequence: TGTGCCAGCAGTTTGGCCAGACAGGGTGGCTTGGAGACCCAGTACTTC. As protein: CASSLARQGGLETQYF.

The V and J genes are TRBV29-1 and TRBJ2-3; 9 bases align to TRBD2. Germline CDR1 is SQVTM and CDR2 is ANQGSEA. Unmatched junction bases numbered 9, after V lost 3 bases and J lost 2 bases. CDR3 length equals 16 residues. CDR3 loop: CSVEATSGGPTDTQYF. CDR3 in DNA: TGCAGCGTTGAGGCGACTAGCGGAGGCCCCACAGATACGCAGTATTTT.

CDR3 nucleotides: TGTGCCACGAGCATCTCCTACGAGCAGTACTTC. This translates into CATSISYEQYF. The rearrangement links TRBV6-5 to TRBJ2-7; D remains ambiguous. The CDR3 contains 11 residues. Per germline, CDR1 MNHEY and CDR2 SVGAGI. Trimming removed 10 bases from V and 0 bases from J, with 7 bases in between.

The J gene is TRBJ1-4, the V gene TRBV29-1; D is uncertain. This CDR3 has 11 amino acids. Germline CDR1 and CDR2: SQVTM and ANQGSEA. V was trimmed by 6 bases and J by 7 bases, leaving 9 bases between them. The chain's CDR3 is CSVMQGEKLFF. The CDR3 nucleotides read TGCAGCGTAATGCAAGGTGAAAAACTGTTTTTT.

The chain is built from TRBV5-4 and TRBJ1-2; a weak D match, TRBD1 (6 bases). Trimming cost V 4 bases and J 0 bases, with 13 bases left between them. There are 15 residues in the CDR3. Germline assignment: CDR1 SGHNT and CDR2 YYREEE (reference sequence). CDR3 sequence reads: CASSLQGRANYGYTF. Written as DNA, the CDR3 is TGTGCCAGCAGCCTACAGGGTCGAGCTAACTATGGCTACACCTTC.

This clone was detected a few times. The rearrangement joins TRBV6-5 to TRBJ2-1; 9 nucleotides line up with TRBD1. With 6 bases clipped from V and 7 bases from J, the junction kept 7 bases outside the gene matches. The germline gives CDR1 MNHEY, CDR2 SVGAGI. CDR3 length equals 14 residues. The CDR3 DNA is TGTGCCAGCAGCCTATCGGGACAGGGAAATGAGCAGTTCTTC. It specifies CASSLSGQGNEQFF.

The V call is TRBV27, the J call TRBJ2-1; D is possibly TRBD2 (5 bases). The V end lost 5 bases, the J end lost 9 bases, and 23 bases lay between the germline ends. Germline V lookup: CDR1 MNHEY, CDR2 SMNVEV (reference sequence). CDR3 length equals 16 residues. In nucleotides, the CDR3 is TGTGCCAGCAGTCCCCGGGGTGGCGGAGCTTCGGGTGAGCAGTTCTTC. Its translation is CASSPRGGGASGEQFF.

The chain links TRBV4-1 to TRBJ2-7; a weak D match, TRBD2 (5 bases). Trimming took 1 base from V and 4 from J, leaving 11 bases between them. The length of the CDR3 is 14 residues. CDR1 is MGHRA and CDR2 is YSYEKL in the germline V gene. CDR3 nucleotide sequence: TGCGCCAGCAGCCAAGCGGGATCTGGGTACGAGCAGTACTTC. It encodes CASSQAGSGYEQYF.